The T cell receptor (beta chain) under discussion was sequenced for a study of T cell repertoires and HLA-DP antigens. The table came from immunoSEQ multiplex PCR; TCRdb's copy has only in-frame clones and leaves some out. The table lists 65,000 to 95,000 clones, around 80% of them singletons. A note on this clone: As yet, its antigen is unknown.

The study, taken as a whole, reports: Total CD4+ responders were stimulated by HeLa antigen-presenting cells.

V shed 2 bases, J shed 4 bases, and the junction held 2 bases outside the gene matches. The germline V gene encodes CDR1 LGHNA and CDR2 YSLEER. This CDR3 spans 14 amino acids. The receptor comes from a man aged 55-75 years in good health and CMV-seronegative. The chain uses TRBV4-3 and TRBJ2-7; 10 nucleotides line up with TRBD1. Sequenced: CD4+ T cells from PBMCs. CDR3 in amino acids: CASSQRTGGYEQYF. The CDR3 nucleotides are TGCGCCAGCAGCCAAAGGACAGGGGGATACGAGCAGTACTTC.